This is a list of T cell receptor beta chains from one sample in a study of vaccination and CD4 T cells after COVID-19. One entry per CDR3 protein, called by TCRdb with MiXCR from the PCR reads. Among more than 12,000 distinct CDR3 sequences listed, roughly 61% were seen once. Their specific antigens are unknown. Material for sequencing was CD4+ T cells from blood, cultured in vitro. The receptor source for this set is a human donor who had recovered from COVID-19. The CDR3 runs from the conserved cysteine through the conserved F or W. A D gene is named only where the DNA matches it firmly. Clone size is shown for a subset of rows, as once, few, many or a class of expanded clone.

j_call: TRBJ1-5; d_call: TRBD1; clone_size: -; v_call: TRBV2; cdr3_aa: CAGRQGRSQPQHF; cdr3_nt: TGTGCCGGAAGACAGGGAAGGTCTCAGCCCCAGCATTTT
j_call: TRBJ2-2; d_call: -; clone_size: -; v_call: TRBV30; cdr3_aa: CAAAGPNTGELFF; cdr3_nt: TGTGCTGCGGCAGGGCCGAACACCGGGGAGCTGTTTTTT
j_call: TRBJ2-7; d_call: TRBD2; clone_size: few; v_call: TRBV4-1; cdr3_aa: CASSLGLAAPSEQYF; cdr3_nt: TGCGCCAGCAGCCTTGGACTAGCGGCGCCCTCCGAGCAGTACTTC
j_call: TRBJ1-2; d_call: -; clone_size: few; v_call: TRBV20-1; cdr3_aa: CSAEPQGRRGYTF; cdr3_nt: TGCAGTGCCGAACCTCAGGGTAGACGTGGCTACACCTTC
j_call: TRBJ1-5; d_call: -; clone_size: few; v_call: TRBV10-3; cdr3_aa: CAISDGGQPQHF; cdr3_nt: TGTGCCATCAGTGACGGGGGGCAGCCCCAGCATTTT
j_call: TRBJ1-5; d_call: -; clone_size: -; v_call: TRBV24-1; cdr3_aa: CATSDFSGQPQHF; cdr3_nt: TGTGCCACCAGTGATTTTTCTGGCCAGCCCCAGCATTTT
j_call: TRBJ2-7; d_call: TRBD2; clone_size: -; v_call: TRBV6-1; cdr3_aa: CASWGGSEYEQYF; cdr3_nt: TGTGCCAGTTGGGGCGGGAGTGAGTACGAGCAGTACTTC
j_call: TRBJ1-2; d_call: -; clone_size: -; v_call: TRBV7-8; cdr3_aa: CASSTLQGPYGYTF; cdr3_nt: TGTGCCAGCAGCACCCTACAGGGCCCCTATGGCTACACCTTC
j_call: TRBJ1-2; d_call: -; clone_size: few; v_call: TRBV24-1; cdr3_aa: CATSDPRGPNYGYTF; cdr3_nt: TGTGCCACCAGTGACCCCCGGGGGCCAAACTATGGCTACACCTTC
j_call: TRBJ2-1; d_call: -; clone_size: -; v_call: TRBV20-1; cdr3_aa: CSAQGGPGSSYNEQFF; cdr3_nt: TGCAGTGCGCAGGGGGGCCCGGGGAGCTCCTACAATGAGCAGTTCTTC
j_call: TRBJ2-3; d_call: -; clone_size: -; v_call: TRBV15; cdr3_aa: CATSSGTSTDTQYF; cdr3_nt: TGTGCCACCAGCTCCGGGACTAGCACAGATACGCAGTATTTT
j_call: TRBJ2-1; d_call: -; clone_size: -; v_call: TRBV6-1; cdr3_aa: CASTSRESSYNEQFF; cdr3_nt: TGTGCCAGCACCAGCAGAGAAAGCTCCTACAATGAGCAGTTCTTC
j_call: TRBJ1-2; d_call: TRBD1; clone_size: -; v_call: TRBV28; cdr3_aa: CASTAGGVLRYTF; cdr3_nt: TGTGCCAGCACGGCAGGGGGCGTCTTACGCTACACCTTC
j_call: TRBJ2-1; d_call: TRBD2; clone_size: -; v_call: TRBV27; cdr3_aa: CASQNGGLAGGGSSYNEQFF; cdr3_nt: TGTGCCAGCCAGAATGGTGGACTAGCGGGAGGGGGGAGCTCCTACAATGAGCAGTTCTTC
j_call: TRBJ2-3; d_call: -; clone_size: -; v_call: TRBV20-1; cdr3_aa: CSAREQGFGRAGDTQYF; cdr3_nt: TGCAGTGCTAGGGAACAGGGGTTCGGGAGGGCCGGAGATACGCAGTATTTT
j_call: TRBJ1-6; d_call: -; clone_size: -; v_call: TRBV10-1; cdr3_aa: CASSNQGYNSPLHF; cdr3_nt: TGCGCCAGCAGCAACCAGGGTTATAATTCACCCCTCCACTTT
j_call: TRBJ2-1; d_call: -; clone_size: -; v_call: TRBV7-3; cdr3_aa: CASGSSSGEQFF; cdr3_nt: TGTGCCAGCGGAAGCTCCAGTGGTGAGCAGTTCTTC
j_call: TRBJ2-1; d_call: -; clone_size: -; v_call: TRBV20-1; cdr3_aa: CSASRAIEQFF; cdr3_nt: TGCAGTGCTTCCCGAGCTATTGAGCAGTTCTTC
j_call: TRBJ2-3; d_call: TRBD1; clone_size: -; v_call: TRBV7-9; cdr3_aa: CASSRDREWDTQYF; cdr3_nt: TGTGCCAGCAGCCGGGACAGGGAATGGGATACGCAGTATTTT
j_call: TRBJ2-5; d_call: TRBD2; clone_size: -; v_call: TRBV5-1; cdr3_aa: CASSPGLAGRETQYF; cdr3_nt: TGCGCCAGCAGCCCGGGCTTAGCGGGGCGAGAGACCCAGTACTTC
j_call: TRBJ2-2; d_call: -; clone_size: -; v_call: TRBV19; cdr3_aa: CASRVMVATYTGELFF; cdr3_nt: TGTGCCAGTAGGGTCATGGTAGCGACATACACCGGGGAGCTGTTTTTT
j_call: TRBJ2-6; d_call: TRBD2; clone_size: -; v_call: TRBV28; cdr3_aa: CASNGGAGGFGANVLTF; cdr3_nt: TGTGCCAGCAACGGCGGGGCGGGAGGCTTTGGGGCCAACGTCCTGACTTTC
j_call: TRBJ2-2; d_call: -; clone_size: -; v_call: TRBV4-2; cdr3_aa: CASSQELVSTGELFF; cdr3_nt: TGTGCCAGCAGCCAAGAACTAGTCTCTACCGGGGAGCTGTTTTTT
j_call: TRBJ2-5; d_call: TRBD2; clone_size: few; v_call: TRBV6-2/TRBV6-3; cdr3_aa: CASSYSGLAGVPQYF; cdr3_nt: TGTGCCAGCAGTTACTCGGGACTAGCGGGAGTACCCCAGTACTTC
j_call: TRBJ2-2; d_call: TRBD2; clone_size: -; v_call: TRBV18; cdr3_aa: CASSPSSGRHTGELFF; cdr3_nt: TGTGCCAGCTCACCCTCTAGCGGGAGGCACACCGGGGAGCTGTTTTTT
j_call: TRBJ2-5; d_call: -; clone_size: few; v_call: TRBV7-6; cdr3_aa: CASSLNDRAIVGETQYF; cdr3_nt: TGTGCCAGCAGCCTCAATGATCGGGCCATTGTAGGGGAGACCCAGTACTTC
j_call: TRBJ2-1; d_call: -; clone_size: -; v_call: TRBV10-3; cdr3_aa: CAISDPTRHSYNEQFF; cdr3_nt: TGTGCCATCAGTGACCCTACGCGTCATTCCTACAATGAGCAGTTCTTC
j_call: TRBJ2-3; d_call: TRBD1; clone_size: -; v_call: TRBV7-6; cdr3_aa: CASSDPGDRGQDTQYF; cdr3_nt: TGTGCCAGCAGCGACCCAGGGGACAGGGGGCAGGATACGCAGTATTTT
j_call: TRBJ2-7; d_call: -; clone_size: few; v_call: TRBV28; cdr3_aa: CASSWNFAEQYF; cdr3_nt: TGTGCCAGCAGTTGGAATTTTGCCGAGCAGTACTTC
j_call: TRBJ1-1; d_call: -; clone_size: -; v_call: TRBV7-8; cdr3_aa: CASSGQIMNTEAFF; cdr3_nt: TGTGCCAGCAGCGGACAAATCATGAACACTGAAGCTTTCTTT
j_call: TRBJ1-1; d_call: -; clone_size: -; v_call: TRBV10-3; cdr3_aa: CAIRNTGDTEAFF; cdr3_nt: TGTGCCATCAGGAACACAGGAGACACTGAAGCTTTCTTT
j_call: TRBJ1-4; d_call: -; clone_size: once; v_call: TRBV28; cdr3_aa: CASSFLPQEKLFF; cdr3_nt: TGTGCCAGCAGTTTCTTGCCGCAGGAAAAACTGTTTTTT
j_call: TRBJ1-5; d_call: TRBD1; clone_size: -; v_call: TRBV6-1; cdr3_aa: CASSDHVGQGVQPQHF; cdr3_nt: TGTGCCAGCAGTGACCATGTCGGACAGGGTGTCCAGCCCCAGCATTTT
j_call: TRBJ1-2; d_call: -; clone_size: -; v_call: TRBV20-1; cdr3_aa: CSARIPTGYGYTF; cdr3_nt: TGCAGTGCTAGAATCCCGACCGGGTATGGCTACACCTTC
j_call: TRBJ2-5; d_call: TRBD1; clone_size: few; v_call: TRBV30; cdr3_aa: CAWNRAGGGETQYF; cdr3_nt: TGTGCCTGGAATCGTGCAGGGGGCGGGGAGACCCAGTACTTC
j_call: TRBJ1-6; d_call: -; clone_size: -; v_call: TRBV2; cdr3_aa: CASSEINGNNSPLHF; cdr3_nt: TGTGCCAGCAGTGAGATCAACGGGAATAATTCACCCCTCCACTTT
j_call: TRBJ2-1; d_call: TRBD2; clone_size: -; v_call: TRBV6-4; cdr3_aa: CASSDSAGGMDEQFF; cdr3_nt: TGTGCCAGCAGTGACTCGGCGGGAGGTATGGATGAGCAGTTCTTC
j_call: TRBJ2-1; d_call: -; clone_size: -; v_call: TRBV27; cdr3_aa: CASNPRRPVSYNEQFF; cdr3_nt: TGTGCCAGCAACCCAAGACGGCCAGTCTCCTACAATGAGCAGTTCTTC
j_call: TRBJ1-2; d_call: -; clone_size: -; v_call: TRBV28; cdr3_aa: CASGRPGVGYTF; cdr3_nt: TGTGCCAGCGGACGACCAGGGGTAGGCTACACCTTC
j_call: TRBJ1-2; d_call: -; clone_size: few; v_call: TRBV6-1; cdr3_aa: CASSATRGHGYTF; cdr3_nt: TGTGCCAGCAGCGCGACTCGGGGCCATGGCTACACCTTC
j_call: TRBJ2-5; d_call: -; clone_size: -; v_call: TRBV11-2; cdr3_aa: CASSLRESGETQYF; cdr3_nt: TGTGCCAGCAGCTTAAGGGAGTCTGGGGAGACCCAGTACTTC
j_call: TRBJ2-7; d_call: TRBD2; clone_size: -; v_call: TRBV20-1; cdr3_aa: CSARDLGTSGSTTYEQYF; cdr3_nt: TGCAGTGCTAGAGACTTAGGGACTAGCGGGAGTACGACCTACGAGCAGTACTTC
j_call: TRBJ2-3; d_call: -; clone_size: -; v_call: TRBV7-9; cdr3_aa: CASSLDQDTQYF; cdr3_nt: TGTGCCAGCAGCTTAGATCAAGACACGCAGTATTTT
j_call: TRBJ2-2; d_call: -; clone_size: few; v_call: TRBV29-1; cdr3_aa: CSVAASPPPGELFF; cdr3_nt: TGCAGCGTTGCCGCGTCACCACCCCCCGGGGAGCTGTTTTTT
j_call: TRBJ2-7; d_call: TRBD1; clone_size: -; v_call: TRBV7-9; cdr3_aa: CASSLAGGYSYEQYF; cdr3_nt: TGTGCCAGCAGCTTGGCAGGGGGATACTCCTACGAGCAGTACTTC
j_call: TRBJ2-7; d_call: -; clone_size: -; v_call: TRBV7-9; cdr3_aa: CASSLGLGNSLTGQYF; cdr3_nt: TGTGCCAGCAGCTTAGGTTTGGGTAATTCCCTGACAGGGCAGTACTTC
j_call: TRBJ1-1; d_call: -; clone_size: -; v_call: TRBV18; cdr3_aa: CASSPRPIEAFF; cdr3_nt: TGTGCCAGCTCACCCAGACCGATTGAAGCTTTCTTT
j_call: TRBJ2-1; d_call: TRBD1; clone_size: -; v_call: TRBV7-2; cdr3_aa: CASRQGAGLGRAHNEQFF; cdr3_nt: TGTGCCAGTCGACAGGGGGCCGGACTAGGGAGGGCACACAATGAGCAGTTCTTC
j_call: TRBJ2-5; d_call: TRBD1; clone_size: -; v_call: TRBV7-4; cdr3_aa: CASSVGDRSPGTQYF; cdr3_nt: TGTGCCAGCAGCGTAGGGGACAGGTCCCCGGGGACCCAGTACTTC
j_call: TRBJ2-5; d_call: TRBD2; clone_size: few; v_call: TRBV28; cdr3_aa: CASSGWMASGSRASETQYF; cdr3_nt: TGTGCCAGCAGTGGGTGGATGGCTAGCGGGAGCCGGGCGTCTGAGACCCAGTACTTC
j_call: TRBJ1-5; d_call: -; clone_size: few; v_call: TRBV19; cdr3_aa: CASSTGTGYHSNQPQHF; cdr3_nt: TGTGCCAGTAGTACAGGGACCGGGTACCACAGCAATCAGCCCCAGCATTTT
j_call: TRBJ2-1; d_call: TRBD2; clone_size: -; v_call: TRBV7-3; cdr3_aa: CASSRGGGNNEQLF; cdr3_nt: TGTGCCAGCAGCCGCGGGGGTGGCAACAATGAGCAGCTCTTC
j_call: TRBJ2-3; d_call: TRBD2; clone_size: -; v_call: TRBV5-1; cdr3_aa: CASSSREPDTQYF; cdr3_nt: TGCGCCAGCAGCTCGCGGGAGCCAGATACGCAGTATTTT
j_call: TRBJ2-5; d_call: -; clone_size: few; v_call: TRBV20-1; cdr3_aa: CSASGSQETQYF; cdr3_nt: TGCAGTGCTAGCGGGAGTCAAGAGACCCAGTACTTC
j_call: TRBJ2-2; d_call: TRBD1; clone_size: -; v_call: TRBV6-4; cdr3_aa: CASSPGTDTGELFF; cdr3_nt: TGTGCCAGCAGTCCCGGGACAGACACCGGGGAGCTGTTTTTT
j_call: TRBJ2-4; d_call: TRBD2; clone_size: -; v_call: TRBV20-1; cdr3_aa: CSGAGGGGAKNIQCF; cdr3_nt: TGCAGTGGCGCTGGCGGGGGGGGGGCCAAAAACATTCAGTGCTTC
j_call: TRBJ1-2; d_call: -; clone_size: -; v_call: TRBV28; cdr3_aa: CASSLAYNYGYTF; cdr3_nt: TGTGCCAGCAGTTTGGCGTACAATTATGGCTACACCTTC